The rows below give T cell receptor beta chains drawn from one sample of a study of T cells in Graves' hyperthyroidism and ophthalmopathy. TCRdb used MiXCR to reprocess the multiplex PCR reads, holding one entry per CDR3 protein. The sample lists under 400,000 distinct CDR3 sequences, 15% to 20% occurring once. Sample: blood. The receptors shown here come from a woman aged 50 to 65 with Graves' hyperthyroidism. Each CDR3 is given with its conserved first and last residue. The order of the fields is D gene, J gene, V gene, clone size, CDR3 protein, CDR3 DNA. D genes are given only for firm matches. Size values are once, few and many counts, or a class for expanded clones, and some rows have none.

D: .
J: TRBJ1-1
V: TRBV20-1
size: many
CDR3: CSAMDTPLKRDTEAFF
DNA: TGCAGTGCTATGGACACGCCGCTAAAAAGGGACACTGAAGCTTTCTTT

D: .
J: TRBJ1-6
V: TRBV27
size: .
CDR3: CASSSTGALGNSPLHF
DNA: TGTGCCAGCAGTTCAACCGGGGCCCTAGGGAATTCACCCCTCCACTTT

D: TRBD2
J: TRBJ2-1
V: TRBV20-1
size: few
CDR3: CSAHSSGGYDEQFF
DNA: TGCAGTGCTCACTCTAGCGGGGGGTACGATGAGCAGTTCTTC

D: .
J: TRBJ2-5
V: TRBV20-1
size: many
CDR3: CSARIGGPWETQYF
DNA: TGCAGTGCTCGGATCGGGGGCCCCTGGGAGACCCAGTACTTC

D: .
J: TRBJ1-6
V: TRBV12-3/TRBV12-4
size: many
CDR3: CASSLFLNSPLHF
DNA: TGTGCCAGCAGCCTCTTTCTGAACTCACCCCTCCACTTT

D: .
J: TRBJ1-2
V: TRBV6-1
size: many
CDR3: CASSTPGQGPGYTF
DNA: TGTGCCAGCAGTACCCCCGGCCAGGGGCCCGGCTACACCTTC

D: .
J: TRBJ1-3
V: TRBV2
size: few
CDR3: CASSEGGTGGNTIYF
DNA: TGTGCCAGCAGTGAAGGTGGAACAGGAGGAAACACCATATATTTT

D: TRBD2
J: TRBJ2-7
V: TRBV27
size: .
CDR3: CASRKLAGGTYEQYF
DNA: TGCGCCAGCAGAAAACTAGCGGGAGGTACCTACGAGCAGTACTTC

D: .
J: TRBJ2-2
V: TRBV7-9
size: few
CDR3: CASSPPGAPAGELFF
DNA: TGTGCCAGCAGCCCACCGGGAGCTCCGGCCGGGGAGCTGTTTTTT

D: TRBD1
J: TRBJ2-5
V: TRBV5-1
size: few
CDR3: CASGEGQGIIETQYF
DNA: TGCGCCAGCGGAGAGGGACAGGGAATCATAGAGACCCAGTACTTC

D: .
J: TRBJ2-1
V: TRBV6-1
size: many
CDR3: CASSEGGGRYNEQFF
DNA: TGTGCCAGCAGTGAAGGCGGGGGCCGTTACAATGAGCAGTTCTTC

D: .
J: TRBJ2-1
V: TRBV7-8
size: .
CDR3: CASSPHRDPRSSYNEQFF
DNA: TGTGCCAGCAGCCCCCACCGGGACCCAAGGAGCTCCTACAATGAGCAGTTCTTC

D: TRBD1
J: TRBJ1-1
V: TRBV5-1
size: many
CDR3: CASSPGTGNANTEAFF
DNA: TGCGCCAGCAGCCCCGGGACAGGGAACGCGAACACTGAAGCTTTCTTT

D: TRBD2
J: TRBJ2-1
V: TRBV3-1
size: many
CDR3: CASSPLAGGWNEQFF
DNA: TGTGCCAGCAGTCCCTTAGCGGGGGGGTGGAATGAGCAGTTCTTC

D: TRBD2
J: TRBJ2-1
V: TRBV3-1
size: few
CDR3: CASSQGGLAGGVGNEQFF
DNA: TGTGCCAGCAGCCAGGGGGGACTAGCGGGAGGAGTCGGCAATGAGCAGTTCTTC

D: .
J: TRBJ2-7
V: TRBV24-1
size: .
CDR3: CATSGPARDKPYEQYF
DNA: TGTGCCACCAGTGGACCAGCACGGGACAAGCCCTACGAGCAGTACTTC

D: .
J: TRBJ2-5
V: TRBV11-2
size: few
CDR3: CASSFTAEETQYF
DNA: TGTGCCAGCAGCTTCACAGCGGAAGAGACCCAGTACTTC

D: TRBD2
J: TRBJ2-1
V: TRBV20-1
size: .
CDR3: CSAGGTSGSNEQFF
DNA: TGCAGTGCGGGAGGGACTAGCGGGAGTAATGAGCAGTTCTTC

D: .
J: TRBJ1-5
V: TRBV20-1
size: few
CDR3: CSASRALNQPQHF
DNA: TGCAGTGCTAGCCGGGCACTCAATCAGCCCCAGCATTTT

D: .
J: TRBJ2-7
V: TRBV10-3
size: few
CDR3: CAISVDRLSEQYF
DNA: TGTGCCATCAGTGTCGACCGCCTTAGCGAGCAGTACTTC

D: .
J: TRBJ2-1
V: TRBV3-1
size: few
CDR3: CASSPAGDHNEQFF
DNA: TGTGCCAGCAGCCCGGCCGGGGACCACAATGAGCAGTTCTTC

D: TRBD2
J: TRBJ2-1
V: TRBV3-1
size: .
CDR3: CASSQGAGAYEQFF
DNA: TGTGCCAGCAGCCAAGGAGCGGGAGCCTATGAGCAGTTCTTC